The 25 T cell receptor beta chains below were found in one sample sequenced in a study of blood T cell repertoires in COVID-19. Profiled with immunoSEQ multiplex PCR; TCRdb holds only in-frame clones, not every one. This sample yields 100,000 to 130,000 clones, of which over 80% are seen a single time; 1% to 1.5% belongs to the top ten. The sample consisted of peripheral blood. The receptor set was obtained from a woman in her 30s with acute or convalescent COVID-19.

This chain connects TRBV7-9 to TRBJ2-5, with D possibly TRBD1 on 5 matching bases. V lost 8 bases to trimming and J lost 3 bases, with 10 bases between them. This CDR3 has 12 amino acids. CDR1 SEHNR and CDR2 FQNEAQ come from the germline V gene (reference sequence). This CDR3 is CASYAGKETQYF. DNA of the CDR3: TGTGCCAGCTATGCAGGGAAAGAGACCCAGTACTTC. Looking up the rest from reference TRBV7-9 and TRBJ2-5 gives the full variable domain: DTGVSQNPRHKITKRGQNVTFRCDPISEHNRLYWYRQTLGQGPEFLTYFQNEAQLEKSRLLSDRFSAERPKGSFSTLEIQRTEQGDSAMYLCASYAGKETQYFGPGTRLLVL.

The chain has TRBV6-2 or TRBV6-3 and TRBJ2-1; 11 nucleotides align to TRBD2. Germline V lookup: CDR1 MNHEY, CDR2 SVGEGT. This CDR3 is built from 16 residues. Trimming removed 6 bases from V and 7 bases from J; junction bases left unmatched: 11. The CDR3 DNA reads TGTGCCAGCAGCCTTTCCCTAGCGGGGGGTAGGAATGAGCAGTTCTTC. This codes for CASSLSLAGGRNEQFF.

The J gene is TRBJ2-5, the V gene TRBV9; 10 bases line up with TRBD1. The CDR3 is made up of 15 amino acids. V trimming: 4 bases; J trimming: 4 bases; junction bases outside the gene matches: 7. Germline CDR1 SGDLS, CDR2 YYNGEE. Here the CDR3 DNA reads TGTGCCAGCAGCCCAGGGACAGGGGTACGAGAGACCCAGTACTTC. Its translation: CASSPGTGVRETQYF.

The chain has TRBV3-1 (or the pseudogene TRBV3-2) and TRBJ1-3; the match to TRBD1 covers 7 bases. Germline CDR1 is LGHDT and CDR2 is YNNKEL (reference sequence). Trimming cost V 3 bases and J 2 bases; bases outside gene matches: 4. The CDR3 consists of 15 residues. The CDR3 sequence: CASSHQGVAGNTIYF. In DNA, the CDR3 is TGTGCCAGCAGCCACCAGGGGGTGGCTGGAAACACCATATATTTT.

The CDR3 DNA sequence: TGTGCCAGCAGTTTTTGGACAGATTCACCCCTCCACTTT. It specifies CASSFWTDSPLHF. The chain links TRBV27 to TRBJ1-6; perhaps TRBD1 as D (6 bases). CDR1 is MNHEY and CDR2 is SMNVEV in the germline V gene (reference sequence). The CDR3 is 13 amino acids. V was trimmed by 3 bases and J by 8 bases, leaving 8 bases between them.

The chain recombines TRBV28 with TRBJ1-4; 7 nucleotides line up with TRBD1. The germline V gene encodes CDR1 MDHEN and CDR2 SYDVKM. V was pared by 0 bases and J by 7 bases, with 5 bases of the junction left unmatched. CDR3 length: 15 amino acids. CDR3 sequence (DNA): TGTGCCAGCAGTTTATGGGGGACAGCCCTTGAAAAACTGTTTTTT. This encodes CASSLWGTALEKLFF. Full variable domain (outside the CDR3, taken from reference TRBV28 and TRBJ1-4): DVKVTQSSRYLVKRTGEKVFLECVQDMDHENMFWYRQDPGLGLRLIYFSYDVKMKEKGDIPEGYSVSREKKERFSLILESASTNQTSMYLCASSLWGTALEKLFFGSGTQLSVL.

J is TRBJ1-4 and V is TRBV5-6; tentative D call: TRBD1 (6 bases). Germline V gives CDR1 SGHDT, CDR2 YYEEEE. Between the trimmed V and J ends, which lost 3 bases and 8 bases, there was a span of 17 bases. The CDR3 is made up of 15 amino acids. CDR3 DNA sequence: TGTGCCAGCAGCTACGGGGTCCCGGGGGGCGAAAAACTGTTTTTT. Its translation: CASSYGVPGGEKLFF.

The genes are TRBV30 and TRBJ1-2, with D hard to call. The V and J ends lost 2 bases and 2 bases respectively, with 12 bases between them. Germline V gene data show CDR1 as GTSNPN and CDR2 as SVGIG (reference sequence). This CDR3 comprises 14 residues. The DNA of the CDR3 is TGTGCCTGGAGTCAGGTTACACGGAACTATGGCTACACCTTC. It specifies CAWSQVTRNYGYTF.

The rearrangement joins TRBV9 to TRBJ2-1, with no clear D. Germline V gene data show CDR1 as SGDLS and CDR2 as YYNGEE. This CDR3 is 14 amino acids long. V gave up 4 bases and J gave up 4 bases, with 12 bases separating them. Here the CDR3 reads CASSPILDYNEQFF. CDR3 DNA sequence: TGTGCCAGCAGCCCGATCCTAGATTACAATGAGCAGTTCTTC.

The V and J genes are TRBV29-1 and TRBJ2-1; D not certain. The germline V gene encodes CDR1 SQVTM and CDR2 ANQGSEA. CDR3 length equals 13 residues. CDR3 sequence reads: CSATDKSYNEQFF. The DNA of the CDR3 is TGCAGTGCCACAGATAAGTCCTACAATGAGCAGTTCTTC.

The chain links TRBV6-5 to TRBJ2-1; 8 bases are shared with TRBD2. This CDR3 has 14 residues. V lost 6 bases and J lost 5; bases outside the gene matches: 6. Germline values: CDR1 MNHEY, CDR2 SVGAGI. CDR3 amino acids: CASRSQAGDNEQFF. For the CDR3, the DNA is TGTGCCAGCAGATCCCAAGCGGGAGACAATGAGCAGTTCTTC.

V and J are TRBV10-3 and TRBJ1-2; TRBD1 is a possible D gene (5 bases). CDR3 length: 13 amino acids. Germline values: CDR1 ENHRY, CDR2 SYGVKD. Between the trimmed V and J ends, which lost 0 bases and 6 bases, there was a span of 8 bases. The CDR3 sequence: CAISESRGNGYTF. The DNA for the CDR3 is TGTGCCATCAGTGAGTCACGGGGGAATGGCTACACCTTC.

This chain connects TRBV27 to TRBJ1-2, with 9 positions matching TRBD1. CDR3 length equals 14 residues. Per germline, CDR1 MNHEY and CDR2 SMNVEV (reference sequence). Losses at the gene ends were 6 bases for V and 6 bases for J; bases not matched to a gene: 8. The CDR3: CASRSTGGGDGYTF. In DNA form, the CDR3 reads TGTGCCAGCAGATCCACAGGGGGCGGAGATGGCTACACCTTC.

This clone was detected only once. The V call is TRBV10-1, the J call TRBJ1-4, with 9 nucleotides matching TRBD1. The CDR3 length is 15 residues. V lost 0 bases and J lost 6; bases outside the gene matches: 2. CDR1 WNHNN and CDR2 SYGVQD come from the germline V gene (reference sequence). This CDR3 is CASSESRTGDEKLFF. As DNA, the CDR3 is TGCGCCAGCAGTGAGTCGAGGACAGGGGATGAAAAACTGTTTTTT.

The chain carries TRBV3-1 (or the pseudogene TRBV3-2) and TRBJ2-1, with TRBD2 identical over 12 bases. Per germline, CDR1 LGHDT and CDR2 YNNKEL (reference sequence). V gave up 4 bases and J gave up 8 bases; unmatched junction bases: 9. The CDR3 totals 16 residues. CDR3 residues: CASSRTTSGGHDEQFF. As DNA, the CDR3 is TGTGCCAGCAGCCGAACCACTAGCGGGGGGCACGATGAGCAGTTCTTC.

The chain links TRBV10-1 to TRBJ2-7; TRBD2 is a possible D gene (6 bases). This CDR3 is 13 amino acids long. Deletions cut 6 bases from V and 4 bases from J, with 13 bases between. CDR1 and CDR2 from the germline V gene are WNHNN and SYGVQD (reference sequence). Here the CDR3 reads CASRAVGGYEQYF. The CDR3 nucleotides read TGCGCCAGCAGGGCCGTTGGGGGGTACGAGCAGTACTTC.

In DNA form, the CDR3 reads TGTGCCAGTAGCCAAACTGGACAGGGTAATCAGCCCCAGCATTTT. Translating it yields CASSQTGQGNQPQHF. J is TRBJ1-5 and V is TRBV19, with TRBD1 matching 8 bases. Losses at the gene ends were 6 bases for V and 4 bases for J; bases not matched to a gene: 8. This CDR3 is 15 amino acids long. Germline CDR1 and CDR2: LNHDA and SQIVND (reference sequence).

This rearrangement joins TRBV3-1 (or the pseudogene TRBV3-2) to TRBJ2-7, with 8 bases lining up with TRBD2. The CDR3 has 15 amino acids. The J segment lost 1 base and the V segment lost 9 bases, leaving 11 bases of the junction unmatched. Germline V lookup: CDR1 LGHDT, CDR2 YNNKEL (reference sequence). This CDR3 reads CASSDDLAGSYEQYF. The CDR3 nucleotides are TGTGCCAGTAGCGACGACCTAGCGGGTTCCTACGAGCAGTACTTC.

This chain connects TRBV28 to TRBJ2-7, with 9 nucleotides matching TRBD1. Trimming removed 6 bases from V and 3 bases from J; junction bases left unmatched: 15. The CDR3 has 17 residues. Germline lookup yields CDR1 MDHEN and CDR2 SYDVKM. The CDR3 spells CASSSGPRDREGYEQYF. In DNA form, the CDR3 reads TGTGCCAGCAGCTCCGGCCCCCGGGACAGGGAGGGCTACGAGCAGTACTTC.

This sequence joins TRBV19 and TRBJ2-1, with D uncertain. The CDR3 extends over 11 amino acids. Germline CDR1 and CDR2: LNHDA and SQIVND (reference sequence). Trimming shortened V by 5 bases and J by 4 bases, and 3 bases separated the two germline ends. CDR3 amino acids: CASSQYNEQFF. In nucleotides, the CDR3 is TGTGCCAGTAGTCAATACAATGAGCAGTTCTTC.

This clone appeared once. V and J are TRBV18 and TRBJ2-7; 9 bases line up with TRBD2. CDR1 KGHSH and CDR2 LQKENI come from the germline V gene. The CDR3 runs to 13 residues. Germline trimming cut 3 bases from V and 3 bases from J; bases unmatched to any gene: 0. The chain's CDR3 is CASSPSGGYEQYF. CDR3 DNA: TGTGCCAGCTCACCTAGCGGGGGCTACGAGCAGTACTTC.

This chain connects TRBV27 to TRBJ1-2; D might be TRBD1 (5 bases). Germline V gives CDR1 MNHEY, CDR2 SMNVEV (reference sequence). The V gene lost 7 bases and the J gene lost 8 bases, with 11 bases spanning the gap. The CDR3 is 11 residues long. CDR3 nucleotides: TGTGCCAGCACCTATCGGGGGGGCTACACCTTC. Protein sequence: CASTYRGGYTF.

The chain has TRBV6-2 or TRBV6-3 and TRBJ2-7; D is unresolved. In germline, CDR1 is MNHEY, CDR2 SVGEGT. The CDR3 covers 14 residues. Trimming pared 0 bases from V and 4 bases from J, leaving 10 bases between. CDR3 in amino acids: CASSYSVGVYEQYF. The CDR3 DNA reads TGTGCCAGCAGTTACTCGGTAGGAGTTTACGAGCAGTACTTC.

The chain joins TRBV28 to TRBJ2-6, with D maybe TRBD1 (6 bases). The V gene's germline CDR1 is MDHEN and CDR2 SYDVKM. V lost 6 bases to trimming and J lost 0 bases, with 15 bases between them. CDR3 size: 17 residues. CDR3 bases: TGTGCCAGCAGGGCCGACAGGTTTCCCTCTGGGGCCAACGTCCTGACTTTC. Protein product: CASRADRFPSGANVLTF.

This sequence joins TRBV5-1 and TRBJ2-3; tentatively, D is TRBD1 (5 bases). With 4 bases removed from V and 6 bases from J, the gap between germline ends came to 15 bases. Germline CDR1 reads SGHRS; CDR2 reads YFSETQ. CDR3 size: 14 residues. The CDR3: CASSKGASGDTQYF. CDR3 DNA: TGCGCCAGCAGCAAAGGGGCATCCGGGGATACGCAGTATTTT.